The rows below give T cell receptor beta chains drawn from one sample of a study of shared clonotypes between healthy human individuals. Profiling relied on immunoSEQ multiplex PCR, and the TCRdb table lists in-frame clones only, not all of them. The sample holds roughly 2 million clones, about 95% seen once. Sequencing was done on a sample of naive CD4+ T cells sorted from blood. Receptors originate from a man between 18 and 35 years old in good health. Each CDR3 is given with its conserved first and last residue. The order of the fields is clone size, CDR3 length, J gene, D gene, V gene, CDR3 protein, CDR3 DNA. The D gene is left open where the match is weak. Not all rows give a size; the values are once, few, many and, for expanded clones, a class.

size: .
length: 24
J: TRBJ2-7
D: .
V: TRBV21-1
CDR3: CASSKVYEWFGTDPPNLKPYEQYF
DNA: TGTGCCAGCAGCAAAGTTTACGAATGGTTCGGGACGGACCCACCGAATCTAAAACCCTACGAGCAGTACTTC

size: .
length: 18
J: TRBJ1-6
D: TRBD1
V: TRBV7-9
CDR3: CASSLARWTGGAGSPLHF
DNA: TGTGCCAGCAGCTTAGCGCGATGGACAGGGGGCGCGGGTTCACCCCTCCACTTT

size: once
length: 15
J: TRBJ2-7
D: TRBD2
V: TRBV18
CDR3: CASSPTAGGPSEQYF
DNA: TGTGCCAGCTCACCAACAGCGGGAGGGCCCTCCGAGCAGTACTTC

size: .
length: 15
J: TRBJ1-6
D: .
V: TRBV27
CDR3: CASSLLETTSSPLHF
DNA: TGTGCCAGCAGTTTACTTGAGACAACCTCTTCACCCCTCCACTTT

size: .
length: 13
J: TRBJ1-6
D: .
V: TRBV9
CDR3: CASSVDGSSPLHF
DNA: TGTGCCAGCAGCGTAGACGGTAGTTCACCCCTCCACTTT

size: .
length: 14
J: TRBJ2-3
D: TRBD2
V: TRBV7-7
CDR3: CASSLAGITDTQYF
DNA: TGTGCTAGCAGCTTAGCGGGCATCACAGATACGCAGTATTTT

size: .
length: 13
J: TRBJ1-6
D: .
V: TRBV6-1
CDR3: CASSEAGAWTLHF
DNA: TGTGCCAGCAGTGAAGCCGGAGCTTGGACCCTCCACTTT

size: .
length: 18
J: TRBJ2-3
D: .
V: TRBV14
CDR3: CASSHGPSGNGRTDTQYF
DNA: TGTGCCAGCAGCCACGGACCCTCAGGGAATGGGCGCACAGATACGCAGTATTTT

size: .
length: 14
J: TRBJ2-1
D: .
V: TRBV7-2
CDR3: CASSPESLGNEQFF
DNA: TGTGCCAGCAGCCCCGAGTCCCTGGGCAATGAGCAGTTCTTC

size: .
length: 15
J: TRBJ2-3
D: .
V: TRBV6-5
CDR3: CASSYSTGSTDTQYF
DNA: TGTGCCAGCAGTTACTCCACAGGGAGCACAGATACGCAGTATTTT

size: .
length: 17
J: TRBJ1-2
D: TRBD1
V: TRBV9
CDR3: CASSVGGGQGTFYGYTF
DNA: TGTGCCAGCAGCGTAGGTGGGGGACAGGGGACATTCTATGGCTACACCTTC

size: .
length: 12
J: TRBJ1-6
D: .
V: TRBV6-6
CDR3: CASSSSQSPLHF
DNA: TGTGCCAGCAGTTCATCACAGTCACCCCTCCACTTT

size: .
length: 15
J: TRBJ1-4
D: .
V: TRBV5-1
CDR3: CASSGLGQENEKLFF
DNA: TGCGCCAGCTCCGGGCTGGGGCAGGAAAATGAAAAACTGTTTTTT

size: .
length: 14
J: TRBJ2-7
D: TRBD2
V: TRBV27
CDR3: CASSPSGGPYEQYF
DNA: TGTGCCAGCAGTCCTAGCGGGGGGCCCTACGAGCAGTACTTC

size: .
length: 13
J: TRBJ1-1
D: .
V: TRBV28
CDR3: CGTKGGGLSEAFF
DNA: TGTGGTACTAAAGGAGGGGGGTTGAGTGAAGCTTTCTTT

size: once
length: 13
J: TRBJ2-7
D: .
V: TRBV29-1
CDR3: CSVESGTSYEQYF
DNA: TGCAGCGTCGAATCCGGCACTTCCTACGAGCAGTACTTC

size: .
length: 14
J: TRBJ2-2
D: TRBD2
V: TRBV25-1
CDR3: CASTLTGLSGELFF
DNA: TGTGCCAGCACTCTAACGGGACTATCCGGGGAGCTGTTTTTT

size: .
length: 14
J: TRBJ1-1
D: .
V: TRBV6-5
CDR3: CASRPGRVNTEAFF
DNA: TGTGCCAGCAGACCAGGGAGGGTTAACACTGAAGCTTTCTTT

size: .
length: 14
J: TRBJ2-1
D: .
V: TRBV7-8
CDR3: CASSLRAQYNEQFF
DNA: TGTGCCAGCAGCTTGCGGGCCCAGTACAATGAGCAGTTCTTC

size: .
length: 17
J: TRBJ2-3
D: TRBD2
V: TRBV5-1
CDR3: CASSEVAGASLADTQYF
DNA: TGCGCCAGCAGCGAAGTAGCGGGGGCCTCCCTCGCAGATACGCAGTATTTT

size: once
length: 13
J: TRBJ2-7
D: .
V: TRBV5-1
CDR3: CASSLQGSYEQYF
DNA: TGCGCCAGCAGCTTGCAGGGGTCCTACGAGCAGTACTTC

size: .
length: 13
J: TRBJ1-6
D: TRBD1
V: TRBV19
CDR3: CASRDRENSPLHF
DNA: TGTGCCAGCAGAGACAGGGAAAATTCACCCCTCCACTTT

size: .
length: 15
J: TRBJ1-1
D: .
V: TRBV28
CDR3: CASSEGGLGDTEAFF
DNA: TGTGCCAGCAGTGAAGGCGGCTTAGGGGACACTGAAGCTTTCTTT